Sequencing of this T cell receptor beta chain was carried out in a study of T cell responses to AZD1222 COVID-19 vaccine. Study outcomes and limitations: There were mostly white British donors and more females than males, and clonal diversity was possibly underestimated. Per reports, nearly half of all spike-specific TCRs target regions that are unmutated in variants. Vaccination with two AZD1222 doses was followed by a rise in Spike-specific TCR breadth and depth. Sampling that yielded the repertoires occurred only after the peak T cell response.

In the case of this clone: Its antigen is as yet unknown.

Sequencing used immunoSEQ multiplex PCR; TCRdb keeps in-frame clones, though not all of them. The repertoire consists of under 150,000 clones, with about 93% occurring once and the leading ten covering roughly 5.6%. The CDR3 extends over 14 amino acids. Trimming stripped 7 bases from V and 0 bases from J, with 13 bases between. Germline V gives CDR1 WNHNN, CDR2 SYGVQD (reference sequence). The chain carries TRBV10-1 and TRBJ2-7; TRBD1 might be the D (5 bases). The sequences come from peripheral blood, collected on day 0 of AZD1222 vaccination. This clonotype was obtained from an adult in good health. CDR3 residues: CASIGAPSSYEQYF. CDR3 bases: TGCGCCAGCATTGGGGCTCCGAGCTCCTACGAGCAGTACTTC.